This T cell receptor beta chain was obtained from a study of blood T cell repertoires in COVID-19. Across the study: Sample material is recorded as cDNA or gDNA derived from T cells, B-cell-depleted T cells, or PBMCs.

With 3 bases clipped from V and 5 bases from J, the junction kept 11 bases outside the gene matches. Germline V lookup: CDR1 KGHSH, CDR2 LQKENI. CDR3 length: 17 amino acids. As originally analysed: Reference gene primer amplification gave nucleated cell count estimates. Data came from immunoSEQ multiplex PCR; TCRdb stores just in-frame clones and leaves some out. V and J calls and clone size come straight from that table; D and trimming were deduced from the DNA. The data hold hundreds of thousands of clones, with around 91% observed a single time. The source is a woman between 18 and 29 years old who had recovered from COVID-19. The V and J genes are TRBV18 and TRBJ2-5, with 11 bases fitting TRBD2. The sample comprised peripheral blood. As DNA, the CDR3 is TGTGCCAGCTCACCCCGACTAGCGGGAACCCACCCGGAGACCCAGTACTTC. Its translation is CASSPRLAGTHPETQYF.